The source of this T cell receptor (beta chain) is a study of cytomegalovirus exposure and HLA in healthy donors. CDR1 and CDR2 from the germline V gene are SGHNT and YYREEE (reference sequence). The V segment lost 3 bases and the J segment 0 bases; nucleotides outside the gene matches: 7. CDR3 length: 16 residues. The PCR contained 60 Vbeta and 13 Jbeta primers. Sequencing used immunoSEQ multiplex PCR; TCRdb keeps in-frame clones, though not all of them. This table holds some 160,000 clones, about 78% found once. The origin of this receptor is a male donor in good health and CMV-seronegative. The sample comprised PBMCs. The chain has TRBV5-4 and TRBJ1-1, with 8 bases that match TRBD1. The CDR3 here is CASSSKTTGVNTEAFF. The CDR3 DNA is TGTGCCAGCAGCTCCAAAACGACAGGGGTGAACACTGAAGCTTTCTTT.